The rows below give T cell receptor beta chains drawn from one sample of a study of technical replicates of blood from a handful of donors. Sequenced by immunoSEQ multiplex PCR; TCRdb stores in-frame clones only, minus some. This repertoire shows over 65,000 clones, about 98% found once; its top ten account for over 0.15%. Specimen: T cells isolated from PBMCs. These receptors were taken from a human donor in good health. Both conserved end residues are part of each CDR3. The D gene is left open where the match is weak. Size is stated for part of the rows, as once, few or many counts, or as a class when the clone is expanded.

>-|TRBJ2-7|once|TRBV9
CASSPGGDSLYEQYF
TGTGCCAGCAGCCCTGGCGGGGACAGTCTCTACGAGCAGTACTTC
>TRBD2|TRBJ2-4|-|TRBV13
CASSLGAGASKNIQYF
TGTGCCAGCAGCTTAGGGGCGGGAGCCTCCAAAAACATTCAGTACTTC
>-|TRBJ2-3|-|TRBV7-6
CASTTGGPTDTQYF
TGTGCCAGCACCACCGGGGGTCCCACAGATACGCAGTATTTT
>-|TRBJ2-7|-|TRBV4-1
CASSQGITASTYEQYF
TGCGCCAGCAGCCAAGGAATCACCGCGAGTACTTACGAGCAGTACTTC
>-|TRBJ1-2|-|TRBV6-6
CASSYSEQGSGYTF
TGTGCCAGCAGTTACTCCGAACAGGGTAGCGGCTACACCTTC
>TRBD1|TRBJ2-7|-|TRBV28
CASSSTGGKSYEQYF
TGTGCCAGCAGTTCTACAGGGGGCAAATCCTACGAGCAGTACTTC
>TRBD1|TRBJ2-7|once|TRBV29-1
CSVARDRQSYEQYF
TGCAGCGTTGCCCGGGACAGACAATCCTACGAGCAGTACTTC
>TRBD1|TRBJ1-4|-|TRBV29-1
CSAGRDRNEKLFF
TGCAGCGCCGGAAGGGACAGGAATGAAAAACTGTTTTTT
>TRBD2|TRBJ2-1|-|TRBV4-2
CASSQDQLVTSGRVVRNEQFF
TGTGCCAGCAGCCAAGATCAACTCGTGACTAGCGGGAGGGTAGTTAGGAATGAGCAGTTCTTC
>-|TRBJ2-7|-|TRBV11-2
CASSFPRRALTYEQYF
TGTGCCAGCAGCTTCCCGAGGAGGGCCCTGACCTACGAGCAGTACTTC
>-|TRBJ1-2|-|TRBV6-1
CASSDPSGAIDNYGYTF
TGTGCCAGCAGTGACCCCTCGGGTGCCATTGATAACTATGGCTACACCTTC
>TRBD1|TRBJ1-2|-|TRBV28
CASSGTGEYGYTF
TGTGCCAGCAGTGGGACAGGGGAGTATGGCTACACCTTC
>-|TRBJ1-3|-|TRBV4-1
CASSQWSVAGVLSSGNTIYF
TGCGCCAGCAGCCAATGGTCCGTGGCAGGGGTTTTGAGCTCTGGAAACACCATATATTTT
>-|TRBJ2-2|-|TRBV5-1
CASSLAAGVVRLGELFF
TGCGCCAGCAGCTTGGCCGCAGGGGTTGTGAGGCTCGGGGAGCTGTTTTTT
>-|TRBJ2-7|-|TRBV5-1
CASSLTGTRSTYEQYF
TGCGCCAGCAGCTTGACCGGAACCCGTAGCACCTACGAGCAGTACTTC
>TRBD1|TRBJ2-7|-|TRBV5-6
CASRETGGPFWEQYF
TGTGCCAGCAGGGAGACAGGGGGCCCTTTTTGGGAGCAGTACTTC
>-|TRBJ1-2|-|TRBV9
CASSVEPGRAVGYTF
TGTGCCAGCAGCGTAGAGCCAGGGAGGGCCGTTGGCTACACCTTC
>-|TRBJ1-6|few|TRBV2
CASCTYSNSPLHF
TGTGCCAGCTGTACTTACTCGAATTCACCCCTCCACTTT
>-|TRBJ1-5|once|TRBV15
CATSRIGVSNQPQHF
TGTGCCACCAGCAGAATAGGGGTGAGCAATCAGCCCCAGCATTTT
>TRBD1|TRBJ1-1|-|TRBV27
CASSAGDRGTEAFF
TGTGCCAGCAGTGCGGGGGACAGGGGTACTGAAGCTTTCTTT
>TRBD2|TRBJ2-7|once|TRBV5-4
CASSRAGGSHEQYF
TGTGCCAGCAGCCGTGCGGGGGGGTCCCACGAGCAGTACTTC
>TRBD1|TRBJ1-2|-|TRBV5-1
CASSRNRQGYNYGYTF
TGCGCCAGCAGCCGGAATCGACAGGGTTATAACTATGGCTACACCTTC
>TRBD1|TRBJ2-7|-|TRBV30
CAWSVLSGTDLSYEQYF
TGTGCCTGGAGTGTTCTGTCCGGGACAGATCTTTCCTACGAGCAGTACTTC
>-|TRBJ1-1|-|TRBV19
CASSIYAVNTEAFF
TGTGCCAGTAGTATTTACGCAGTGAACACTGAAGCTTTCTTT
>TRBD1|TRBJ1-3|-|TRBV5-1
CASSSRDSGNTIYF
TGCGCCAGCAGCTCCCGGGACAGTGGAAACACCATATATTTT
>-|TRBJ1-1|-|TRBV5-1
CASSSAGLGITEAFF
TGCGCCAGCAGCTCGGCGGGTCTGGGAATCACTGAAGCTTTCTTT
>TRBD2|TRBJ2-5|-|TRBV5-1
CASSPGLAGGEETQYF
TGCGCCAGCAGCCCTGGACTAGCGGGAGGGGAAGAGACCCAGTACTTC
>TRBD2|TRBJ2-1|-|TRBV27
CASSGTSGSDEQFF
TGTGCCAGCAGTGGAACTAGCGGGAGTGATGAGCAGTTCTTC
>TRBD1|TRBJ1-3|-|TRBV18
CASSPRTGVGNTIYF
TGTGCCAGCTCACCACGGACAGGGGTTGGAAACACCATATATTTT
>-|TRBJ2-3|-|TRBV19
CASSIGRLRISTDTQYF
TGTGCCAGTAGTATTGGGAGGTTGCGGATTAGCACAGATACGCAGTATTTT
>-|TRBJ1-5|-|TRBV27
CASSLSREDQPQHF
TGTGCCAGCAGTTTGTCCAGGGAGGATCAGCCCCAGCATTTT
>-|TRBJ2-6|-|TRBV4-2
CASSQDGGKGGANVLTF
TGTGCCAGCAGCCAAGATGGAGGGAAAGGGGGGGCCAACGTCCTGACTTTC
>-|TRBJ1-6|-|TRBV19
CASSTQWTEDSLNSPLHF
TGTGCCAGTAGTACCCAATGGACAGAGGATTCTCTAAATTCACCCCTCCACTTT
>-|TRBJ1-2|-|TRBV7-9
CASSLESGAVAGYTF
TGTGCCAGCAGCTTAGAAAGCGGCGCAGTGGCCGGCTACACCTTC
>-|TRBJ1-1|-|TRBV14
CASSQTQARTSMAFF
TGTGCCAGCAGCCAAACCCAAGCCAGGACAAGTATGGCTTTCTTT
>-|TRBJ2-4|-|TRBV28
CASRGIQGSKNIQYF
TGTGCCAGCAGAGGAATCCAGGGATCCAAAAACATTCAGTACTTC
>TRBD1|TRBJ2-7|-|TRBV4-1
CASSQRQGAYEQYF
TGCGCCAGCAGCCAACGACAGGGAGCCTACGAGCAGTACTTC
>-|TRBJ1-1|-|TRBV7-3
CASSLTGRQAGNTEAFF
TGTGCCAGCAGCTTAACAGGGAGGCAGGCGGGGAACACTGAAGCTTTCTTT
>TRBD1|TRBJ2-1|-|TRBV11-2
CASSLGTGQRDNEQFF
TGTGCCAGCAGCTTGGGCACGGGACAGAGAGACAATGAGCAGTTCTTC
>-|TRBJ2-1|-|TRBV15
CATSREAYNEQFF
TGTGCCACCAGCAGAGAGGCATACAATGAGCAGTTCTTC
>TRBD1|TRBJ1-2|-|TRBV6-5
CASSYSPTGGDGYTF
TGTGCCAGCAGTTACTCTCCGACAGGGGGGGATGGCTACACCTTC
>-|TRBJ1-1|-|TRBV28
CASSFNWDSTEAFF
TGTGCCAGCAGTTTTAATTGGGACTCCACTGAAGCTTTCTTT
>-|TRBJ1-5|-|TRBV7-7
CASSLALSGQPQHF
TGTGCCAGCAGCTTAGCCCTCTCGGGTCAGCCCCAGCATTTT
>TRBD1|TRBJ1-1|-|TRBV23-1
CASSPRTGSQAFF
TGCGCCAGCAGTCCTCGGACAGGTTCCCAAGCTTTCTTT
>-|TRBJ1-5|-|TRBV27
CASSLWPGSNQPQHF
TGTGCCAGCAGCCTATGGCCCGGGAGCAATCAGCCCCAGCATTTT